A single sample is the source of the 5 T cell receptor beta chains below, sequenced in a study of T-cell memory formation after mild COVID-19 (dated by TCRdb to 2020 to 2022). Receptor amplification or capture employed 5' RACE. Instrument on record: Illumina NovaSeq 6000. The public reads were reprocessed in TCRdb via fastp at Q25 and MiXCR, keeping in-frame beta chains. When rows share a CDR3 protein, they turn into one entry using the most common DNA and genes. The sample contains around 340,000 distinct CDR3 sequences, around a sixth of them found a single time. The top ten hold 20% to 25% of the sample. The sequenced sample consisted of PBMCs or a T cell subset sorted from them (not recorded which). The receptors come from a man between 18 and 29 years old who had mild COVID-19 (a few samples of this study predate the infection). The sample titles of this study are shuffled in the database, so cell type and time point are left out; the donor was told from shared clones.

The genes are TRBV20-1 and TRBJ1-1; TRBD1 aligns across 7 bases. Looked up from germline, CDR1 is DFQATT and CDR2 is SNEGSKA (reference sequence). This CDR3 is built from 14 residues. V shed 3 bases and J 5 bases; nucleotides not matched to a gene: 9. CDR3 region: CSASPQGVGTEAFF. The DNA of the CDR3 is TGCAGTGCTAGTCCCCAGGGGGTGGGTACTGAAGCTTTCTTT.

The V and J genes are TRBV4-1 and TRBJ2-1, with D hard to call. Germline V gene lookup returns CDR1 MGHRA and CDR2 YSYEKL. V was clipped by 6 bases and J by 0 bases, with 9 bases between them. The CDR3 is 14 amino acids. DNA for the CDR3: TGCGCCAGCAGTGATCGGGCCTCCTACAATGAGCAGTTCTTC. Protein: CASSDRASYNEQFF.

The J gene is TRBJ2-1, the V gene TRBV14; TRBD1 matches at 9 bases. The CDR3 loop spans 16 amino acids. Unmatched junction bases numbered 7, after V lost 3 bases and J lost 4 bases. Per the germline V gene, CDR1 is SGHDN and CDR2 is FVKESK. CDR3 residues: CASSHRDRAFYNEQFF. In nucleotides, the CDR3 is TGTGCCAGCAGCCACCGGGACAGGGCCTTTTACAATGAGCAGTTCTTC.

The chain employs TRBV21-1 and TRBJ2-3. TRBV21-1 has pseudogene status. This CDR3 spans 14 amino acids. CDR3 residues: CASSKALYPDTQYF. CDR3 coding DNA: TGTGCCAGCAGCAAAGCCCTTTACCCAGATACGCAGTATTTT.

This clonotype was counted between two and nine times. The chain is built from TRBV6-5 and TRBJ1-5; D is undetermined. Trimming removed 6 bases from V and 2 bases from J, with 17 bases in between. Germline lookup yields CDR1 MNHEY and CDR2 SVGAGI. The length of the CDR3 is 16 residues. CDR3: CASRRLGYGGNQPQHF. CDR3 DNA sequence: TGTGCCAGCAGAAGACTCGGGTATGGGGGCAATCAGCCCCAGCATTTT.